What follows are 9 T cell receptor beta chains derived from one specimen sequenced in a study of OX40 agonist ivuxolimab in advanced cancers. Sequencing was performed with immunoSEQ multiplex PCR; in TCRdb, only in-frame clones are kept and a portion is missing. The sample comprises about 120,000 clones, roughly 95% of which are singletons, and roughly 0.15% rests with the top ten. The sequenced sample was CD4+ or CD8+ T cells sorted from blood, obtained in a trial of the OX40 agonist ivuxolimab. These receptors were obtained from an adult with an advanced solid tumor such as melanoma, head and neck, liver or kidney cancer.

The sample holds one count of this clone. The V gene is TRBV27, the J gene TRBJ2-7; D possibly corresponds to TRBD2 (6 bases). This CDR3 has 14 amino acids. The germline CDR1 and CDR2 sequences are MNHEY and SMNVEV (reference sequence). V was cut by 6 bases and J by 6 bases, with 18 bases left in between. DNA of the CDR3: TGTGCCAGCAGACCCGGGGGACGGCCCATCGAGCAGTACTTC. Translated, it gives CASRPGGRPIEQYF.

Here the CDR3 reads CASSRGTGGKTGELFF. The CDR3 DNA reads TGTGCCAGTAGTCGGGGGACAGGGGGTAAGACCGGGGAGCTGTTTTTT. The J gene is TRBJ2-2, the V gene TRBV19; 11 bases agree with TRBD1. The CDR3 is made up of 16 amino acids. CDR1 LNHDA and CDR2 SQIVND come from the germline V gene (reference sequence). Trimming cost V 5 bases and J 5 bases; bases outside gene matches: 7.

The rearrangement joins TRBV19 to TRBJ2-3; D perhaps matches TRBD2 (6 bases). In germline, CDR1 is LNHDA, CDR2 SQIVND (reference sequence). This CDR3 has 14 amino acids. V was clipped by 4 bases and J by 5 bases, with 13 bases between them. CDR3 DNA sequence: TGTGCCAGTAGTACGAGGAGGGTGAAAGATACGCAGTATTTT. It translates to CASSTRRVKDTQYF.

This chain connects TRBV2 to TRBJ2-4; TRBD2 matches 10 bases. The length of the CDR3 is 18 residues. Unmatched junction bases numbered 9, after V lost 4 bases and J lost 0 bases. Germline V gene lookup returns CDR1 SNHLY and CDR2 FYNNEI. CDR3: CASSAELAGMLAKNIQYF. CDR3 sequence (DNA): TGTGCCAGCAGTGCTGAACTAGCGGGGATGCTAGCCAAAAACATTCAGTACTTC. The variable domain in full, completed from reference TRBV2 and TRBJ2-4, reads EPEVTQTPSHQVTQMGQEVILRCVPISNHLYFYWYRQILGQKVEFLVSFYNNEISEKSEIFDDQFSVERPDGSNFTLKIRSTKLEDSAMYFCASSAELAGMLAKNIQYFGAGTRLSVL.

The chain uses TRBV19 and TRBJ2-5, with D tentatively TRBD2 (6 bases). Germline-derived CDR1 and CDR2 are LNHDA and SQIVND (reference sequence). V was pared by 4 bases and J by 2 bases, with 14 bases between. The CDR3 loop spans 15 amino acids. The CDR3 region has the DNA TGTGCCAGTAGTAACGGATGGAGCGGGCAAGAGACCCAGTACTTC. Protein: CASSNGWSGQETQYF.

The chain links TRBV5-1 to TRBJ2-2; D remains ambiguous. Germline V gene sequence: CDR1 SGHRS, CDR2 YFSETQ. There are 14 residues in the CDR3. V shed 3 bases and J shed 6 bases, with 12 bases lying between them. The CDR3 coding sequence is TGCGCCAGCAGCTCCCACCTTTCGGCCGGGGAGCTGTTTTTT. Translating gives CASSSHLSAGELFF.

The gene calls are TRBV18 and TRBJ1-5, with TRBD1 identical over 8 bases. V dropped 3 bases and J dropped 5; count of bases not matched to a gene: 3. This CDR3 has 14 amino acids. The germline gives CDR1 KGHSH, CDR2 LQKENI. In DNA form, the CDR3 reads TGTGCCAGCTCACCCGGACAGGGTGATCAGCCCCAGCATTTT. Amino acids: CASSPGQGDQPQHF.

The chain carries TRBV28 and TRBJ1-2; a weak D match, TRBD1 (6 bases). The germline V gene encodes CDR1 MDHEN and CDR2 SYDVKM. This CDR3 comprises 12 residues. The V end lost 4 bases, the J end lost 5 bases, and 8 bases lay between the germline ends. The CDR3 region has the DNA TGTGCCAGCAGTTCACAGGGATATGGCTACACCTTC. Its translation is CASSSQGYGYTF.

CDR3: CASSYPGQGSYNEQFF. As DNA, the CDR3 is TGTGCCAGCAGTTACCCCGGACAGGGCTCCTACAATGAGCAGTTCTTC. J is TRBJ2-1 and V is TRBV6-6, with 8 bases lining up with TRBD1. The CDR3 contains 16 residues. Germline trimming cut 2 bases from V and 0 bases from J; bases unmatched to any gene: 3. Per germline, CDR1 MNHNY and CDR2 SVGAGI (reference sequence).